Listed below are T cell receptor beta chains from one sample, sequenced in a study of cytomegalovirus exposure and HLA in healthy donors. TCRdb keeps only in-frame clones here, not all; method: immunoSEQ multiplex PCR. Found here are about 130,000 clones, 65% to 80% of them singletons; the top ten hold 6.5% to 7%. Sequenced material: PBMCs. The source of these receptors is a man aged 35 to 55 in good health and CMV-seropositive. CDR3s include the opening cysteine and the closing phenylalanine or tryptophan. The D gene is left open where the match is weak. The size entry is marked missing in some rows and otherwise reads once, few, many or a size class.

D gene	J gene	V gene	clone size	CDR3 DNA	CDR3 protein
NA	TRBJ1-1	TRBV5-1	NA	TGCGCCAGCAGCTTGTACGGGGGGGAGACTGAAGCTTTCTTT	CASSLYGGETEAFF
NA	TRBJ1-4	TRBV30	NA	TGTGCCTGGACTTCAAGGGGGGGAACTAATGAAAAACTGTTTTTT	CAWTSRGGTNEKLFF
NA	TRBJ2-7	TRBV5-1	few	TGCGCCAGCAGCTTGGATACTCGCCGGAGCTCCTACGAGCAGTACTTC	CASSLDTRRSSYEQYF
TRBD2	TRBJ2-7	TRBV11-2	NA	TGTGCCAGCAGCTTACGGCTAGCGGGCTTCTACGAGCAGTACTTC	CASSLRLAGFYEQYF
NA	TRBJ1-6	TRBV5-1	NA	TGCGCCAGCAGCCCTAGGATCAGCTCCTATAATTCACCCCTCCACTTT	CASSPRISSYNSPLHF
TRBD1	TRBJ1-5	TRBV6-1	NA	TGTGCCAGCAGTGAAGTCCTTGGGGGACAGAACAATCAGCCCCAGCATTTT	CASSEVLGGQNNQPQHF
TRBD1	TRBJ1-6	TRBV25-1	NA	TGTGCCAGCAGTGAATACCTGACAGGGGTTTCACCCCTCCACTTT	CASSEYLTGVSPLHF
NA	TRBJ1-1	TRBV11-3	NA	TGTGCCAGCAGCCCACGTACAGGGACTGAAGCTTTCTTT	CASSPRTGTEAFF
NA	TRBJ2-7	TRBV27	NA	TGTGCCAGCAGTTTCTCTGGAGGGCGGGATCTCCCTTACGAGCAGTACTTC	CASSFSGGRDLPYEQYF
TRBD1	TRBJ1-4	TRBV19	NA	TGTGCCAGTAGTTCCAGGACAGGCGGTAATGAAAAACTGTTTTTT	CASSSRTGGNEKLFF
TRBD1	TRBJ2-7	TRBV28	NA	TGTGCCAGCAGTTTTGTGGGTACATGGGGACAGGCGGCCTACGAGCAGTACTTC	CASSFVGTWGQAAYEQYF
TRBD1	TRBJ1-4	TRBV5-4	once	TGTGCCAGCAGCCCCCGGGGACAGGGTGGTGAAAAACTGTTTTTT	CASSPRGQGGEKLFF
TRBD1	TRBJ1-2	TRBV27	NA	TGTGCCAGCAGTCAGACAGGGCGAGACTATGGCTACACCTTC	CASSQTGRDYGYTF
TRBD1	TRBJ2-1	TRBV27	NA	TGTGCCAGCAGTTCTCGGGGCATACAGGGGCTCTACAATGAGCAGTTCTTC	CASSSRGIQGLYNEQFF
TRBD2	TRBJ2-2	TRBV11-2	few	TGTGCCAGCAGCCCCCGACTAGCGGGAGAGATGGCCGGGGAGCTGTTTTTT	CASSPRLAGEMAGELFF
NA	TRBJ2-3	TRBV11-3	NA	TGTGCCAGCAGCCAGGGCCGCCTGAGCACAGATACGCAGTATTTT	CASSQGRLSTDTQYF
NA	TRBJ1-1	TRBV5-6	NA	TGTGCCAGCAGCTTGGGAGGGGGCACTGAAGCTTTCTTT	CASSLGGGTEAFF
TRBD1	TRBJ1-2	TRBV27	NA	TGTGCCACTGGACAGGGCGGGGGCTACACCTTC	CATGQGGGYTF
NA	TRBJ2-3	TRBV30	NA	TGTGCCCGCGGGGCGGAGGGAACAGATACGCAGTATTTT	CARGAEGTDTQYF
TRBD1	TRBJ1-2	TRBV6-5	NA	TGTGCCAGCAGTTACTCGGGGACAGGGTACTATGGCTACACCTTC	CASSYSGTGYYGYTF
NA	TRBJ2-7	TRBV14	NA	TGTGCCAGCAGCCAAGATCCCCCCACAGCCTACGAGCAGTACTTC	CASSQDPPTAYEQYF
TRBD2	TRBJ2-3	TRBV29-1	NA	TGCAGCGTTACCCGGACTAGCGCCCCTAGCACAGATACGCAGTATTTT	CSVTRTSAPSTDTQYF
TRBD2	TRBJ2-3	TRBV18	NA	TGTGCCAGCTCACCAATGACTAGCGGGTTCTCAGATACGCAGTATTTT	CASSPMTSGFSDTQYF
NA	TRBJ2-7	TRBV27	NA	TGTGCCAGCAGTTTGACAGTCGGGCAGCTTTACGAGCAGTACTTC	CASSLTVGQLYEQYF
NA	TRBJ2-7	TRBV18	NA	TGTGCCAGCTCGCCGCCCTGGGGAGAAACATCCTACGAGCAGTACTTC	CASSPPWGETSYEQYF
TRBD2	TRBJ2-1	TRBV6-1	NA	TGTGCCAGCAGTCGTAGCGGGAACTCCTACAATGAGCAGTTCTTC	CASSRSGNSYNEQFF
NA	TRBJ1-1	TRBV5-5	NA	TGTGCCAGCAGCTCCTTAACAGGGCCCCTTGGGGAAGCTTTCTTT	CASSSLTGPLGEAFF
TRBD1	TRBJ1-6	TRBV30	few	TGTGCCTGGAGGGGGGGACAGGGGGCAATATATAATTCACCCCTCCACTTT	CAWRGGQGAIYNSPLHF